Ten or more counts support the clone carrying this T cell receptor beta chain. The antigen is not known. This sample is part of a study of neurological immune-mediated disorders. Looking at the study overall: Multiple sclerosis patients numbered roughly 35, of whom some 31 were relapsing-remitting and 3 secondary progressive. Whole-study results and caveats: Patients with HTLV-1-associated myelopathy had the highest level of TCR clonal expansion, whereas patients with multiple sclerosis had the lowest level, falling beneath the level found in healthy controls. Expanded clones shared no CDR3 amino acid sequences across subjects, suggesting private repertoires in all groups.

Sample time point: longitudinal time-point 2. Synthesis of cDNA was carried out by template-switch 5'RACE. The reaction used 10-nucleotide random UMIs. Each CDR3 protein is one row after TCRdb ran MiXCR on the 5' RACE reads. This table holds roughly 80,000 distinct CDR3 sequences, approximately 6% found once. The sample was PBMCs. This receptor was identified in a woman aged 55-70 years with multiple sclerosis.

CDR3 sequence reads: CASSLGGTATNEKLFF. CDR3 sequence (DNA): TGCGCCAGCAGCTTGGGAGGCACAGCAACTAATGAAAAACTGTTTTTT. This rearrangement joins TRBV5-1 to TRBJ1-4; D gene uncertain. Germline values: CDR1 SGHRS, CDR2 YFSETQ. V gave up 0 bases and J gave up 0 bases, with 9 bases separating them. This CDR3 contains 16 residues.